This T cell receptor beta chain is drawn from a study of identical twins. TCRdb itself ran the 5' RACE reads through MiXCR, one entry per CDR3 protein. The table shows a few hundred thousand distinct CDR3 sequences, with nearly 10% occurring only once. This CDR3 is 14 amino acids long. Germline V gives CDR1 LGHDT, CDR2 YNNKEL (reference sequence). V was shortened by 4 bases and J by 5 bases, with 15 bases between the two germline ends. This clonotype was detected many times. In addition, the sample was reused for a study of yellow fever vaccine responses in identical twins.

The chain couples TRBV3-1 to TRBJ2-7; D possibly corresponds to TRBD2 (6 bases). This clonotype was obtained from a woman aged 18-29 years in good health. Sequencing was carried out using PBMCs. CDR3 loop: CASSPKWRDDEQYF. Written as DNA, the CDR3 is TGTGCCAGCAGCCCGAAATGGAGGGACGACGAGCAGTACTTC.